The 27 T cell receptor beta chains reported below all come from one sample, sequenced in a study of T-cell reconstitution after alpha-beta-depleted transplantation in children (dated by TCRdb to between 2015 and 2016). In the paper's terms, the treatment or condition label means: allogeneic hematopoietic cell transplantation with graft depleted of TCRalphabeta T cells and CD19 B cells. Libraries were prepared through PCR. Sequencer: Illumina HiSeq 2500. To normalize quantification of the TCRbeta repertoire, the TCR libraries were built with molecular barcoding that relied on unique molecular identifiers. Through fastp at Q25 and MiXCR, TCRdb rebuilt clones from the public reads, retaining in-frame beta chains. Identical CDR3 protein sequences are pooled into one entry, listed with their most common genes and DNA. In all, the sample holds 200,000 or so distinct CDR3 sequences, and roughly 6.5% of those were seen once. Of the sample, 4.5% is held by the ten largest clones.

The specimen comprised PBMCs, sampled before TCRalphabeta/CD19-depleted stem cell transplant. The receptors were gathered from a girl in the first two years of life with combined immunodeficiency, due to receive a stem cell transplant.

There are many counts of this clonotype. The chain is built from TRBV6-2 or TRBV6-3 and TRBJ2-1, with unresolved D. V dropped 4 bases and J dropped 3 bases, with 13 bases sitting between them. Germline CDR1 is MNHEY and CDR2 is SVGEGT. This CDR3 region has 15 residues. In nucleotides, the CDR3 is TGTGCCAGCAGTTTCGAAATACAGATCTACAATGAGCAGTTCTTC. This translates into CASSFEIQIYNEQFF.

This clonotype was found many times. J is TRBJ2-1 and V is TRBV7-3; D is possibly TRBD2 (7 bases). The CDR3 has 14 residues. V lost 2 bases, J lost 8 bases, and 13 bases lay in between. Germline values: CDR1 SGHTA, CDR2 FQGTGA. The CDR3 loop is CASSLGGGPYEQFF. CDR3 DNA sequence: TGTGCCAGCAGCTTAGGGGGGGGGCCCTATGAGCAGTTCTTC.

The sample holds many counts of this clonotype. The rearrangement joins TRBV29-1 to TRBJ2-1; a possible D gene is TRBD1 (5 bases). Germline V lookup: CDR1 SQVTM, CDR2 ANQGSEA. CDR3 size: 17 residues. V lost 6 bases and J 2 bases, leaving 23 bases between the germline ends. CDR3: CSVSHGWGRSPYNEQFF. CDR3 DNA: TGCAGCGTGAGCCATGGGTGGGGCAGATCGCCCTACAATGAGCAGTTCTTC.

In its sample, this clonotype was seen many times. CDR3: CATKRTAAGELFF. The CDR3 region has the DNA TGTGCCACCAAGAGGACGGCGGCCGGGGAGCTGTTTTTT. This chain joins TRBV24-1 and TRBJ2-2; D ambiguous. CDR1 and CDR2 from the germline V gene are KGHDR and SFDVKD. The CDR3 is made up of 13 amino acids. V was clipped by 8 bases and J by 6 bases, with 12 bases between them.

This clonotype was counted only a few times. The chain has TRBV7-9 and TRBJ2-1; 14 nucleotides match TRBD2. The CDR3 runs 14 residues. Germline CDR1 reads SEHNR; CDR2 reads FQNEAQ (reference sequence). Trimming took 3 bases from V and 14 from J; bases not matched to a gene: 6. The CDR3 is CASSLVGLAGVEFF. The CDR3 region has the DNA TGTGCCAGCAGCTTGGTGGGACTAGCGGGAGTGGAGTTCTTC.

This clonotype was detected many times. The chain uses TRBV3-1 and TRBJ2-7; the D is unclear. V lost 1 base, J lost 6 bases, and 7 bases lay in between. Germline CDR1 and CDR2: LGHDT and YNNKEL (reference sequence). The length of the CDR3 is 12 residues. The chain's CDR3 is CASSQGSTEQYF. In DNA, the CDR3 is TGTGCCAGCAGCCAAGGTAGCACCGAGCAGTACTTC.

This clonotype was observed at least ten times. The chain carries TRBV7-9 and TRBJ1-2, with 7 bases matching TRBD1. The CDR3 has 16 amino acids. J lost 4 bases, V lost 5 bases, and 13 bases had no gene match. Looked up from germline, CDR1 is SEHNR and CDR2 is FQNEAQ (reference sequence). The CDR3 region has the DNA TGTGCCAGCAGCCAGCTCGGGACAGAATCGATCTATGGCTACACCTTC. Translated: CASSQLGTESIYGYTF.

This clonotype was observed many times. V usage is TRBV5-1 and J usage is TRBJ1-5; D gene ambiguous. This CDR3 is 13 amino acids long. CDR1 and CDR2 (germline): SGHRS, YFSETQ. The V gene lost 0 bases and the J gene lost 7 bases, with 8 bases spanning the gap. The CDR3 coding sequence is TGCGCCAGCAGCTTGGAATGGGGACAGCCCCAGCATTTT. Its protein is CASSLEWGQPQHF.

The table lists this clonotype with many counts. The DNA is omitted, as the CDR3 cannot be located on it reliably, and the CDR3 follows TCRdb's listing. The chain combines TRBV4-3 with TRBJ2-7; the D segment call TRBD2 is taken from the table without a DNA check. Per the germline V gene, CDR1 is LGHNA and CDR2 is YSLEER. Termini included, the CDR3 measures 18 amino acids. CDR3 sequence reads: CASSQDKGRALFLCEQYF.

The table lists this clonotype with many counts. The chain links TRBV28 to TRBJ2-7; D gene ambiguous. Germline V gene lookup returns CDR1 MDHEN and CDR2 SYDVKM. The ends were cut back, 2 bases at V and 3 bases at J, with 8 bases in the middle. The CDR3 is 13 amino acids. CDR3 sequence: CASSLLTDYEQYF. In DNA, the CDR3 is TGTGCCAGCAGTTTACTAACTGACTACGAGCAGTACTTC.

This clonotype has ten or more counts. This chain connects TRBV9 to TRBJ2-7; no reliable D call. V lost 2 bases to trimming and J lost 5 bases, with 14 bases between them. The V gene's germline CDR1 is SGDLS and CDR2 YYNGEE. The CDR3 totals 14 residues. The CDR3 reads CASSVRWDRDEQYF. The CDR3 DNA is TGTGCCAGCAGCGTCCGATGGGATAGAGACGAGCAGTACTTC.

This clonotype was seen repeatedly, ten times or more. The CDR3 loop is CASSQLGIPASYEQYF. The CDR3 DNA reads TGCGCCAGCAGCCAACTTGGCATACCGGCCTCCTACGAGCAGTACTTC. The chain couples TRBV4-1 to TRBJ2-7; D is undetermined. Trimming pared 2 bases from V and 0 bases from J, leaving 14 bases between. CDR3 size: 16 residues. CDR1 MGHRA and CDR2 YSYEKL come from the germline V gene.

This clonotype was found many times. The CDR3 spells CASSLTSAYEQYF. CDR3 sequence (DNA): TGTGCCAGCAGCTTGACTAGCGCCTACGAGCAGTACTTC. The rearrangement links TRBV7-2 to TRBJ2-7, with 8 bases lining up with TRBD2. Trimming removed 3 bases from V and 2 bases from J; junction bases left unmatched: 0. Germline CDR1 SGHTA, CDR2 FQGNSA. This CDR3 contains 13 residues.

The table lists this clonotype with a few counts. The CDR3: CASSSERRGTGSKTEAFF. The CDR3 nucleotides are TGTGCCAGCAGCTCCGAGCGGAGAGGGACAGGGAGTAAGACTGAAGCTTTCTTT. The chain is built from TRBV5-6 and TRBJ1-1; 9 bases are shared with TRBD1. V shed 3 bases, J shed 5 bases, and the junction held 17 bases outside the gene matches. This CDR3 has 18 amino acids. Germline loops: CDR1 SGHDT, CDR2 YYEEEE.

This chain joins TRBV7-2 and TRBJ2-4, with D possibly matching TRBD1 (6 bases). The germline V gene has CDR1 SGHTA and CDR2 FQGNSA. Trimming pared 4 bases from V and 4 bases from J, leaving 20 bases between. CDR3 length: 17 residues. The chain's CDR3 is CASSSQAGTSGKNIQYF. CDR3 nucleotides: TGTGCCAGCAGCTCGCAGGCCGGGACAAGTGGAAAAAACATTCAGTACTTC.

Ten or more counts support this clonotype. An end of the junction does not agree with germline; a read error may underlie this. The rearrangement links TRBV7-7 to TRBJ2-1, with no clear D. Germline V CDR1 and CDR2: SSHAT, FNYEAQ (reference sequence). The CDR3 length is 14 residues. The CDR3 spells CASSVALSYNEQFF. The CDR3 DNA is TGTGCTAGCAGCGTAGCCTTGTCCTACAATGAGCAGTTCTTC. The complete variable domain, with remaining parts taken from reference TRBV7-7 and TRBJ2-1, reads GAGVSQSPRYKVTKRGQDVTLRCDPISSHATLYWYQQALGQGPEFLTYFNYEAQPDKSGLPSDRFSAERPEGSISTLTIQRTEQRDSAMYRCASSVALSYNEQFFGPGTRLTVL.

This clonotype occurred many times. V and J are TRBV12-3 or TRBV12-4 and TRBJ2-1; 8 bases agree with TRBD1. The CDR3 runs to 13 residues. The trim removed 4 bases at V and 9 bases at J, leaving 5 bases unmatched. The CDR3: CASSSSDRAEQFF. The CDR3 region has the DNA TGTGCCAGCAGTTCCTCGGACAGGGCTGAGCAGTTCTTC.

The chain has TRBV14 and TRBJ2-2, with 8 bases matching TRBD2. V gave up 2 bases and J gave up 4 bases; unmatched junction bases: 9. The CDR3 covers 17 residues. Germline V gives CDR1 SGHDN, CDR2 FVKESK. Written as DNA, the CDR3 is TGTGCCAGCAGCCAAAGGGCGCGGGGGGTCTCCACCGGGGAGCTGTTTTTT. It encodes CASSQRARGVSTGELFF.

This clonotype showed up many times. The chain has TRBV5-1 and TRBJ2-3; 9 nucleotides align to TRBD2. Per the germline V gene, CDR1 is SGHRS and CDR2 is YFSETQ. The CDR3 has 16 amino acids. Unmatched junction bases numbered 6, after V lost 4 bases and J lost 0 bases. CDR3 sequence (DNA): TGCGCCAGCAGCCCCGGACTAGCGCGGAGCACAGATACGCAGTATTTT. This codes for CASSPGLARSTDTQYF.

This clonotype was counted ten times or more. The chain is built from TRBV29-1 and TRBJ1-3; tentative D call: TRBD1 (6 bases). Trimming took 7 bases from V and 4 from J, leaving 8 bases between them. This CDR3 region has 11 residues. The germline CDR1 and CDR2 sequences are SQVTM and ANQGSEA. CDR3 region: CSGGQGNTIYF. CDR3 in DNA: TGCAGCGGGGGGCAGGGAAACACCATATATTTT. Full variable domain (rest looked up from reference TRBV29-1 and TRBJ1-3): SAVISQKPSRDICQRGTSLTIQCQVDSQVTMMFWYRQQPGQSLTLIATANQGSEATYESGFVIDKFPISRPNLTFSTLTVSNMSPEDSSIYLCSGGQGNTIYFGEGSWLTVV.

This clonotype was observed many times. The chain recombines TRBV6-5 with TRBJ1-4; D perhaps matches TRBD1 (6 bases). Deletions cut 4 bases from V and 3 bases from J, with 30 bases between. The CDR3 totals 21 residues. Germline V gene lookup returns CDR1 MNHEY and CDR2 SVGAGI. The CDR3: CASSFSIEKNQAGDSNEKLFF. The CDR3 DNA reads as TGTGCCAGCAGTTTCTCAATAGAAAAGAATCAAGCAGGGGATTCTAATGAAAAACTGTTTTTT.

In its sample, this clonotype was seen many times. The chain carries TRBV12-3 or TRBV12-4 and TRBJ2-1; 10 bases align to TRBD2. CDR3 length equals 13 residues. V shed 8 bases, J shed 10 bases, and the junction held 8 bases outside the gene matches. The DNA for the CDR3 is TGTGCCAGCGCGCCTAGCGGGGGCGGAGAGCAGTTCTTC. Translation: CASAPSGGGEQFF.

This rearrangement joins TRBV4-3 to TRBJ2-7; 11 positions match TRBD2. This CDR3 contains 17 residues. V was clipped by 1 base and J by 3 bases; unmatched bases: 8. Looked up from germline, CDR1 is LGHNA and CDR2 is YSLEER. The DNA for the CDR3 is TGCGCCAGCAGCCAAGCCCACCCGGGGACTAGCGGCTACGAGCAGTACTTC. This gives the protein CASSQAHPGTSGYEQYF.

The J gene is TRBJ2-5, the V gene TRBV5-6, with 9 bases that match TRBD1. V gave up 5 bases and J gave up 5 bases; unmatched junction bases: 7. The germline V gene has CDR1 SGHDT and CDR2 YYEEEE. This CDR3 spans 14 amino acids. CDR3 protein: CASRIQGARETQYF. The CDR3 bases are TGTGCCAGCAGGATACAGGGGGCTAGGGAGACCCAGTACTTC.

This clonotype showed up many times. This rearrangement joins TRBV4-1 to TRBJ2-7, with 8 bases matching TRBD1. This CDR3 is 15 amino acids long. Germline assignment: CDR1 MGHRA and CDR2 YSYEKL. V trimming: 1 base; J trimming: 2 bases; junction bases outside the gene matches: 4. CDR3 protein: CASSQVGQGTYEQYF. The DNA for the CDR3 is TGCGCCAGCAGCCAAGTAGGACAGGGTACCTACGAGCAGTACTTC.

This clonotype came up many times. The chain combines TRBV12-3 or TRBV12-4 with TRBJ2-3; no definite D call. This CDR3 contains 14 residues. Trimming took 2 bases from V and 6 from J, leaving 12 bases between them. The CDR3 reads CASSLSGLGDTQYF. The CDR3 DNA follows: TGTGCCAGCAGTTTATCCGGGCTTGGGGATACGCAGTATTTT.

Turning to this clonotype: A single base separates this from a much larger clone, so it may be a read error. This CDR3 fails to terminate in the conserved phenylalanine or tryptophan, so it likely reflects a read error. V is TRBV4-3 and J is TRBJ2-1, with no clear D. The CDR3 has 16 residues. The germline V gene has CDR1 LGHNA and CDR2 YSLEER. Trimming removed 4 bases at V and 2 bases at J, with 15 bases between. This CDR3 reads CASSLFYAETYNEQFS. As DNA, the CDR3 is TGCGCCAGCAGCCTTTTTTATGCGGAGACCTACAATGAGCAGTTCTCC.